This section outlines one TCR beta chain sequence together with its context. A much larger clone is a single base away; this may be a read error. At the DNA level, this CDR3 is encoded by other sequences in the same sample as well. This entry is derived from a study of beta chain features in type 1 diabetes. CDR3 length equals 13 residues. With 1 base removed from V and 1 base from J, the gap between germline ends came to 4 bases. Germline V gene sequence: CDR1 SGHDN, CDR2 FVKESK. Every bit of the isolated RNA underwent reverse transcription, so sequencing read expressed TCRB transcripts. Sequenced by immunoSEQ multiplex PCR; TCRdb stores in-frame clones only, minus some. Here the sample spans 250,000 to 350,000 clones, 12% to 15% being singletons.

The material sequenced was central memory CD4+ T cells from blood. The J gene is TRBJ1-1, the V gene TRBV14; D is unresolved. The sequence was collected from a man under 40 in good health. CDR3 DNA sequence: TGTGCCAGCAGCCAAGGGGCGAACACTGAAGCTTTCTTT. Amino acid sequence: CASSQGANTEAFF.